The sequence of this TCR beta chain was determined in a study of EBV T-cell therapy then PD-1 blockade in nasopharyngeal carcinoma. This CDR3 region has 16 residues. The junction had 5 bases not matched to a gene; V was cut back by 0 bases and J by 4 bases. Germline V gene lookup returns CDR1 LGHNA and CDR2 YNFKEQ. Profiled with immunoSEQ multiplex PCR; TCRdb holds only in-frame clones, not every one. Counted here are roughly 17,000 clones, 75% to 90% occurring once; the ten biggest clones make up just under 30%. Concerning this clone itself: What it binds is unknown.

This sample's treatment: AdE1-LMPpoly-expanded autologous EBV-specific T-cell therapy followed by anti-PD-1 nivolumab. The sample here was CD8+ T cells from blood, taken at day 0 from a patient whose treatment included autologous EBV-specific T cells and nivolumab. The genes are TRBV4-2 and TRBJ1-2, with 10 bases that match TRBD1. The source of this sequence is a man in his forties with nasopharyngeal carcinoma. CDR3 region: CASSQDMGTGAYGYTF. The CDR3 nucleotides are TGTGCCAGCAGCCAAGATATGGGGACAGGGGCCTATGGCTACACCTTC.